This T cell receptor (beta chain) was identified in a study of chemoradiotherapy in HPV16-positive cancers. The CDR3 sequence is 16 residues long. V gave up 0 bases and J gave up 3 bases; unmatched junction bases: 7. Germline V gene sequence: CDR1 LGHNA, CDR2 YNFKEQ. TCRdb keeps only in-frame clones here, not all; method: immunoSEQ multiplex PCR. The repertoire consists of about 16,000 clones, with just under 80% occurring once and the leading ten covering approximately 11%. The count of this clone is one. This sample was gathered from a patient who underwent chemoradiotherapy. The rearrangement uses TRBV4-2 and TRBJ2-7; the match to TRBD2 covers 8 bases. This TCR derives from a human donor with HPV-associated anogenital cancer. This CDR3 is CASSQEERGPYYEQYF. DNA for the CDR3: TGTGCCAGCAGCCAAGAGGAGCGGGGGCCCTACTACGAGCAGTACTTC.